Following are 25 T cell receptor beta chains from one sample sequenced in a study of cytomegalovirus exposure and HLA in healthy donors. Data came from immunoSEQ multiplex PCR; TCRdb stores just in-frame clones and leaves some out. The sample records some 87,000 clones, about 96% being singletons. The sample comprised PBMCs. Receptors originate from a woman between 18 and 29 years old in good health and CMV-seronegative.

V is TRBV4-1 and J is TRBJ1-5; 7 bases are a match to TRBD1. V gave up 0 bases and J gave up 4 bases; unmatched junction bases: 9. In germline, CDR1 is MGHRA, CDR2 YSYEKL. The CDR3 covers 17 residues. The DNA for the CDR3 is TGCGCCAGCAGCCAAGATTTTGGGACAGAGTTGAATCAGCCCCAGCATTTT. It is translated as CASSQDFGTELNQPQHF.

The chain couples TRBV11-2 to TRBJ2-3; perhaps TRBD2 as D (6 bases). V lost 1 base and J lost 5, with 13 bases in between. Germline V gene data show CDR1 as SGHAT and CDR2 as FQNNGV. CDR3 length equals 15 residues. The CDR3 DNA follows: TGTGCCAGCAGCTTAGTGTCGGGAGCGCAAGATACGCAGTATTTT. It specifies CASSLVSGAQDTQYF.

The gene calls are TRBV5-1 and TRBJ1-4; TRBD1 agrees at 8 bases. With V trimmed by 3 bases and J by 3 bases, 1 base remained unmatched. CDR3 size: 14 residues. Germline loops: CDR1 SGHRS, CDR2 YFSETQ. CDR3 coding DNA: TGCGCCAGCAGCTGGGACAGGTCTAATGAAAAACTGTTTTTT. This encodes CASSWDRSNEKLFF.

This chain links TRBV7-9 with TRBJ2-7; TRBD2 aligns across 13 bases. V was pared by 4 bases and J by 6 bases, with 6 bases of the junction left unmatched. Germline-derived CDR1 and CDR2 are SEHNR and FQNEAQ (reference sequence). The length of the CDR3 is 15 residues. CDR3 residues: CASSSGTSGMVEQYF. The CDR3 DNA is TGTGCCAGCAGCTCCGGGACTAGCGGGATGGTCGAGCAGTACTTC.

The J gene is TRBJ1-4, the V gene TRBV5-4, with D possibly matching TRBD1 (5 bases). Trimming left V 7 bases short and J 7 bases short, with 32 bases between. Per germline, CDR1 SGHNT and CDR2 YYREEE (reference sequence). The CDR3 contains 19 residues. The CDR3 region has the DNA TGTGCCAGCGCAACCGTCTGTCGCGTTAGCTTGAGACAGATTGAAAAACTGTTTTTT. This gives the protein CASATVCRVSLRQIEKLFF. Full variable domain (remainder filled in from reference TRBV5-4 and TRBJ1-4): ETGVTQSPTHLIKTRGQQVTLRCSSQSGHNTVSWYQQALGQGPQFIFQYYREEENGRGNFPPRFSGLQFPNYSSELNVNALELDDSALYLCASATVCRVSLRQIEKLFFGSGTQLSVL.

V and J are TRBV5-6 and TRBJ1-4; tentatively, D is TRBD1 (5 bases). CDR3 size: 14 residues. Germline V CDR1 and CDR2: SGHDT, YYEEEE. V was pared by 4 bases and J by 8 bases, with 15 bases between. The CDR3 DNA reads as TGTGCCAGCAGCCCGGTGCCGGGACTCGAAAAACTGTTTTTT. It specifies CASSPVPGLEKLFF.

This clone was observed a single time. The rearrangement joins TRBV25-1 to TRBJ2-3; 7 bases map to TRBD1. The CDR3 runs to 16 residues. The germline CDR1 and CDR2 sequences are MGHDK and SYGVNS. Unmatched junction bases numbered 8, after V lost 4 bases and J lost 1 base. CDR3 DNA: TGTGCCAGCAGTGGTCGACAGGGTCGGGGCACAGATACGCAGTATTTT. Protein product: CASSGRQGRGTDTQYF.

This rearrangement joins TRBV19 to TRBJ2-1, with TRBD2 identical over 10 bases. There are 15 residues in the CDR3. V lost 10 bases to trimming and J lost 2 bases; unmatched junction nucleotides: 8. Germline V gene sequence: CDR1 LNHDA, CDR2 SQIVND (reference sequence). The CDR3 reads CATQREGPTYNEQFF. The CDR3, as DNA: TGTGCCACCCAGCGGGAGGGCCCCACCTACAATGAGCAGTTCTTC.

The genes are TRBV7-8 and TRBJ2-5; weak D call: TRBD2 (6 bases). V lost 1 base and J 5 bases, leaving 8 bases between the germline ends. The germline gives CDR1 SGHVS, CDR2 FQNEAQ. The CDR3 has 13 amino acids. The CDR3: CASSLEGRETQYF. The CDR3 DNA reads TGTGCCAGCAGCTTAGAAGGGAGGGAGACCCAGTACTTC.

This chain joins TRBV27 and TRBJ2-1; 11 bases agree with TRBD2. The CDR3 runs 20 residues. Germline V lookup: CDR1 MNHEY, CDR2 SMNVEV (reference sequence). V was pared by 5 bases and J by 1 base, with 16 bases of the junction left unmatched. CDR3 protein: CASSPLVAGGPRGSYNEQFF. CDR3 in DNA: TGTGCCAGCAGTCCACTCGTAGCGGGAGGGCCCCGTGGTTCCTACAATGAGCAGTTCTTC.

This chain uses TRBV5-6 with TRBJ2-1; 15 nucleotides line up with TRBD2. This CDR3 is 19 amino acids long. The junction had 11 bases not matched to a gene; V was cut back by 1 base and J by 6 bases. CDR1 is SGHDT, CDR2 YYEEEE, per germline. The CDR3 loop is CASSLIPARTSGRANEQFF. The CDR3, as DNA: TGTGCCAGCAGCTTGATCCCTGCTCGGACTAGCGGGAGGGCCAATGAGCAGTTCTTC. Full variable domain (rest looked up from reference TRBV5-6 and TRBJ2-1): DAGVTQSPTHLIKTRGQQVTLRCSPKSGHDTVSWYQQALGQGPQFIFQYYEEEERQRGNFPDRFSGHQFPNYSSELNVNALLLGDSALYLCASSLIPARTSGRANEQFFGPGTRLTVL.

The rearrangement uses TRBV30 and TRBJ1-4; D is undetermined. CDR1 GTSNPN and CDR2 SVGIG come from the germline V gene (reference sequence). This CDR3 is 14 amino acids long. Trimming cost V 7 bases and J 5 bases, with 17 bases left between them. The CDR3 reads CALIRGGVNEKLFF. CDR3 nucleotide sequence: TGTGCCTTAATTCGGGGAGGAGTAAATGAAAAACTGTTTTTT. Filled out from reference TRBV30 and TRBJ1-4, the complete variable domain reads SQTIHQWPATLVQPVGSPLSLECTVEGTSNPNLYWYRQAAGRGLQLLFYSVGIGQISSEVPQNLSASRPQDRQFILSSKKLLLSDSGFYLCALIRGGVNEKLFFGSGTQLSVL.

The J gene is TRBJ1-1, the V gene TRBV30; D call uncertain. CDR1 is GTSNPN and CDR2 is SVGIG in the germline V gene (reference sequence). V was clipped by 2 bases and J by 0 bases, with 10 bases between them. The CDR3 sequence is 14 residues long. CDR3 bases: TGTGCCTGGAGTTTGGGGAGACTGAACACTGAAGCTTTCTTT. This gives the protein CAWSLGRLNTEAFF.

This rearrangement joins TRBV5-1 to TRBJ1-1, with 9 bases that match TRBD1. CDR3 length equals 18 residues. The germline V gene has CDR1 SGHRS and CDR2 YFSETQ. V shed 0 bases and J 8 bases; nucleotides not matched to a gene: 17. CDR3 sequence reads: CASSLEEGLRDREVEAFF. CDR3 DNA: TGCGCCAGCAGCTTGGAAGAGGGGCTCCGGGACAGGGAGGTCGAAGCTTTCTTT. Complete variable domain (other parts from reference TRBV5-1 and TRBJ1-1): KAGVTQTPRYLIKTRGQQVTLSCSPISGHRSVSWYQQTPGQGLQFLFEYFSETQRNKGNFPGRFSGRQFSNSRSEMNVSTLELGDSALYLCASSLEEGLRDREVEAFFGQGTRLTVV.

The V and J genes are TRBV5-1 and TRBJ1-4; 8 bases fit TRBD1. J lost 5 bases, V lost 4 bases, and 7 bases had no gene match. The CDR3 is made up of 15 amino acids. Germline loops: CDR1 SGHRS, CDR2 YFSETQ. DNA for the CDR3: TGCGCCAGCAGCCTTGGGACAGGTTCAAATGAAAAACTGTTTTTT. This gives the protein CASSLGTGSNEKLFF. Full variable domain (rest looked up from reference TRBV5-1 and TRBJ1-4): KAGVTQTPRYLIKTRGQQVTLSCSPISGHRSVSWYQQTPGQGLQFLFEYFSETQRNKGNFPGRFSGRQFSNSRSEMNVSTLELGDSALYLCASSLGTGSNEKLFFGSGTQLSVL.

The chain uses TRBV10-1 and TRBJ2-3, with 9 bases matching TRBD1. The CDR3 is 14 amino acids. Germline lookup yields CDR1 WNHNN and CDR2 SYGVQD (reference sequence). V dropped 6 bases and J dropped 3; count of bases not matched to a gene: 4. As DNA, the CDR3 is TGCGCCAGCAGCGCGGGACAGGGTACAGATACGCAGTATTTT. Translating it yields CASSAGQGTDTQYF.

The V gene is TRBV18, the J gene TRBJ1-1; 8 bases align to TRBD1. Per germline, CDR1 KGHSH and CDR2 LQKENI. The trim removed 2 bases at V and 3 bases at J, leaving 5 bases unmatched. CDR3 length: 15 amino acids. The CDR3 reads CASSPTTGVDTEAFF. The DNA of the CDR3 is TGTGCCAGCTCACCAACGACAGGGGTTGACACTGAAGCTTTCTTT. The full variable domain, with the rest looked up from reference TRBV18 and TRBJ1-1, is NAGVMQNPRHLVRRRGQEARLRCSPMKGHSHVYWYRQLPEEGLKFMVYLQKENIIDESGMPKERFSAEFPKEGPSILRIQQVVRGDSAAYFCASSPTTGVDTEAFFGQGTRLTVV.

The DNA for the CDR3 is TGTGCCAGCAGTCGACCCTACAGGGTCTCCTACGAGCAGTACTTC. Translated: CASSRPYRVSYEQYF. The chain has TRBV28 and TRBJ2-7; maybe TRBD1 (6 bases). Trimming removed 5 bases at V and 0 bases at J, with 14 bases between. Germline V gene sequence: CDR1 MDHEN, CDR2 SYDVKM. This CDR3 is built from 15 residues.

This clone has a single count. The gene calls are TRBV7-6 and TRBJ2-3; no reliable D call. The CDR3 extends over 14 amino acids. V gave up 7 bases and J gave up 1 base, with 12 bases separating them. CDR1 is SGHVS and CDR2 is FNYEAQ in the germline V gene. The CDR3 DNA reads as TGTGCCAGCACTACTTTGGGCCGCACAGATACGCAGTATTTT. This codes for CASTTLGRTDTQYF.

The V gene is TRBV27, the J gene TRBJ2-7; D unresolved. Germline assignment: CDR1 MNHEY and CDR2 SMNVEV (reference sequence). Between the trimmed V and J ends, which lost 5 bases and 2 bases, there was a span of 7 bases. The CDR3 contains 12 residues. CDR3 amino acids: CASSGDTYEQYF. Here the CDR3 DNA reads TGTGCCAGCAGTGGTGACACCTACGAGCAGTACTTC.

This clone was seen a single time. J is TRBJ2-5 and V is TRBV12-5; TRBD1 might be the D (6 bases). CDR3 size: 15 residues. Trimming removed 1 base at V and 1 base at J, with 10 bases between. The germline V gene encodes CDR1 LGHNT and CDR2 FRNRAP. Here the CDR3 DNA reads TGTGCTAGTGGTTTGGGGACAGCGCTCCAAGAGACCCAGTACTTC. Protein: CASGLGTALQETQYF.

The V gene is TRBV11-2, the J gene TRBJ2-1, with TRBD2 matching 10 bases. J gave up 4 bases and V 5 bases, and 8 bases lay outside the gene matches. CDR1 and CDR2 (germline): SGHAT, FQNNGV. CDR3 size: 16 residues. The CDR3 region has the DNA TGTGCCAGCAGCCCGCCAAGGACTAGCGGTTACAATGAGCAGTTCTTC. Protein: CASSPPRTSGYNEQFF. The full variable domain, completed using reference TRBV11-2 and TRBJ2-1, is EAGVAQSPRYKIIEKRQSVAFWCNPISGHATLYWYQQILGQGPKLLIQFQNNGVVDDSQLPKDRFSAERLKGVDSTLKIQPAKLEDSAVYLCASSPPRTSGYNEQFFGPGTRLTVL.

The V call is TRBV25-1, the J call TRBJ2-1; D perhaps matches TRBD2 (6 bases). The V and J ends lost 3 bases and 9 bases respectively, with 18 bases between them. CDR3 size: 15 residues. Germline-derived CDR1 and CDR2 are MGHDK and SYGVNS. The CDR3 nucleotides are TGTGCCAGCAGTGAGGGGGGACCGACTGGGACTGAGCAGTTCTTC. Translated, it gives CASSEGGPTGTEQFF.

The rearrangement joins TRBV7-8 to TRBJ2-3, with a tentative D call TRBD1 (6 bases). Germline lookup yields CDR1 SGHVS and CDR2 FQNEAQ. V lost 3 bases to trimming and J lost 14 bases, with 18 bases between them. The CDR3 runs to 13 residues. DNA for the CDR3: TGTGCCAGCAGCTTCGAAGTGACAGGCCCAGGGTATTTT. Its protein product is CASSFEVTGPGYF.

The V call is TRBV2, the J call TRBJ2-5; 10 bases align to TRBD2. Germline CDR1 reads SNHLY; CDR2 reads FYNNEI. Trimming took 6 bases from V and 1 from J; bases not matched to a gene: 8. CDR3 length: 16 amino acids. The chain's CDR3 is CASRRASGSFQETQYF. CDR3 in DNA: TGTGCCAGCAGAAGAGCTAGCGGGAGTTTCCAAGAGACCCAGTACTTC.